This T cell receptor (beta chain) emerged from a study of cytomegalovirus exposure and HLA in healthy donors. Germline V gene sequence: CDR1 SGHRS, CDR2 YFSETQ. The CDR3 is 13 residues long. Study-level findings and limits: The study put under 200 TCR beta chains on its list as cytomegalovirus-associated. The HLA-A and HLA-B alleles of most subjects were reportedly predicted accurately from TCR beta sequences. Apart from CMV serostatus, no immune exposure information was available.

A word on this clone: Its specificity is unknown.

The PCR used 60 Vbeta and 13 Jbeta primers. Assay used: immunoSEQ multiplex PCR; TCRdb lists only in-frame clones, some missing. The sample has roughly 200,000 clones, roughly 80% seen once. The receptor was derived from a man younger than 45 in good health and CMV-seronegative. The sequencing input was PBMCs. The chain employs TRBV5-1 and TRBJ2-5; D is unresolved. TRBJ2-7 explains the end of the DNA better; the J call may be wrong. CDR3 residues: CASSLNSGYEQYF. CDR3 sequence (DNA): TGCGCCAGCAGCTTGAACAGTGGCTACGAGCAGTACTTC.